The rows below give T cell receptor beta chains drawn from one sample of a study of tumor T cells in aggressive B-cell lymphoma. The repertoire was sequenced with immunoSEQ multiplex PCR; TCRdb's copy has only in-frame clones and lacks some. The repertoire holds 1,800 or so clones, approximately 93% seen once, with more than 6% in the top ten. The source material was tumor tissue. The receptor set was obtained from an adult with diffuse large B cell lymphoma. Both conserved end residues are part of each CDR3. Each record gives: clone size, V gene, CDR3 length, J gene, D gene, CDR3 protein, CDR3 DNA. D genes are given only for firm matches. Size tells how often a clone was seen (once, few, many) or the class of an expanded clone, and some rows leave it out.

abundance: -
v_gene: TRBV28
len: 14
j_gene: TRBJ1-3
d_gene: -
CDR3aa: CASSIDISGNTIYF
CDR3nt: TGTGCCAGCAGCATAGATATCTCTGGAAACACCATATATTTT

abundance: -
v_gene: TRBV9
len: 14
j_gene: TRBJ1-1
d_gene: -
CDR3aa: CASSVVGTNTEAFF
CDR3nt: TGTGCCAGCAGCGTAGTAGGGACAAACACTGAAGCTTTCTTT

abundance: -
v_gene: TRBV5-1
len: 15
j_gene: TRBJ2-3
d_gene: TRBD2
CDR3aa: CASSWSGGSTDTQYF
CDR3nt: TGCGCCAGCAGCTGGAGCGGGGGAAGCACAGATACGCAGTATTTT

abundance: once
v_gene: TRBV10-3
len: 12
j_gene: TRBJ2-2
d_gene: -
CDR3aa: CAISEGGGELFF
CDR3nt: TGTGCCATCAGTGAAGGAGGCGGGGAGCTGTTTTTT

abundance: -
v_gene: TRBV30
len: 15
j_gene: TRBJ2-3
d_gene: -
CDR3aa: CAGHAVGGLTDTQYF
CDR3nt: TGTGCCGGACACGCGGTTGGCGGCCTCACAGATACGCAGTATTTT

abundance: -
v_gene: TRBV5-6
len: 17
j_gene: TRBJ2-5
d_gene: TRBD2
CDR3aa: CASSLVWITGGKETQYF
CDR3nt: TGTGCCAGCAGCTTGGTTTGGATAACGGGGGGAAAGGAGACCCAGTACTTC

abundance: -
v_gene: TRBV27
len: 14
j_gene: TRBJ1-2
d_gene: -
CDR3aa: CASSWGTGDGGYTF
CDR3nt: TGTGCCAGCAGTTGGGGGACGGGGGATGGCGGCTACACCTTC

abundance: -
v_gene: TRBV7-8
len: 17
j_gene: TRBJ2-1
d_gene: TRBD2
CDR3aa: CASRHTRTSGKYNEQFF
CDR3nt: TGTGCCAGCAGGCATACCCGGACTAGCGGGAAGTACAATGAGCAGTTCTTC

abundance: -
v_gene: TRBV5-1
len: 14
j_gene: TRBJ1-4
d_gene: -
CDR3aa: CASAYRGTNEKLFF
CDR3nt: TGCGCCAGCGCCTACCGGGGAACTAATGAAAAACTGTTTTTT

abundance: -
v_gene: TRBV18
len: 13
j_gene: TRBJ2-7
d_gene: TRBD1
CDR3aa: CASEGDRGYEQYF
CDR3nt: TGTGCCAGCGAGGGGGACAGGGGCTACGAGCAGTACTTC

abundance: -
v_gene: TRBV6-1
len: 13
j_gene: TRBJ2-7
d_gene: TRBD2
CDR3aa: CASSGLLADEQYF
CDR3nt: TGTGCCAGCAGTGGATTACTAGCGGACGAGCAGTACTTC

abundance: -
v_gene: TRBV27
len: 15
j_gene: TRBJ2-7
d_gene: TRBD2
CDR3aa: CASSPHPRTSGSPYF
CDR3nt: TGTGCCAGCAGTCCGCATCCGAGGACTAGCGGGAGTCCGTACTTC

abundance: once
v_gene: TRBV19
len: 16
j_gene: TRBJ2-2
d_gene: -
CDR3aa: CASSNTRQENTGELFF
CDR3nt: TGTGCCAGTAGCAATACCAGACAGGAGAACACCGGGGAACTGTTTTTT

abundance: -
v_gene: TRBV9
len: 13
j_gene: TRBJ2-1
d_gene: TRBD2
CDR3aa: CASSVGEGDEQFF
CDR3nt: TGTGCCAGCAGCGTAGGGGAGGGAGATGAGCAGTTCTTC

abundance: -
v_gene: TRBV5-4
len: 13
j_gene: TRBJ1-1
d_gene: -
CDR3aa: CASSLVRDTEAFF
CDR3nt: TGTGCCAGCAGCTTGGTCAGGGACACTGAAGCTTTCTTT

abundance: once
v_gene: TRBV30
len: 12
j_gene: TRBJ2-5
d_gene: -
CDR3aa: CAWDGGGETQYF
CDR3nt: TGTGCCTGGGACGGTGGGGGGGAGACCCAGTACTTC

abundance: -
v_gene: TRBV7-8
len: 14
j_gene: TRBJ2-5
d_gene: TRBD1
CDR3aa: CASSLRGPQETQYF
CDR3nt: TGTGCCAGCAGCCTCAGGGGGCCCCAAGAGACCCAGTACTTC

abundance: -
v_gene: TRBV28
len: 14
j_gene: TRBJ2-3
d_gene: -
CDR3aa: CASSLLAHTDTQYF
CDR3nt: TGTGCCAGCAGTCTCCTAGCCCACACAGATACGCAGTATTTT

abundance: -
v_gene: TRBV29-1
len: 12
j_gene: TRBJ1-1
d_gene: -
CDR3aa: CSVGGANTEAFF
CDR3nt: TGCAGCGTTGGCGGGGCGAACACTGAAGCTTTCTTT

abundance: -
v_gene: TRBV30
len: 13
j_gene: TRBJ2-7
d_gene: TRBD2
CDR3aa: CAWSLTSVYEQYF
CDR3nt: TGTGCCTGGTCCTTGACTAGCGTTTACGAGCAGTACTTC

abundance: -
v_gene: TRBV6-1
len: 15
j_gene: TRBJ1-3
d_gene: TRBD1
CDR3aa: CASSGGQHSGNTIYF
CDR3nt: TGTGCCAGCAGCGGGGGACAGCACTCTGGAAACACCATATATTTT

abundance: -
v_gene: TRBV18
len: 14
j_gene: TRBJ1-1
d_gene: -
CDR3aa: CASSQSLGDTEAFF
CDR3nt: TGTGCCAGCTCCCAATCGTTAGGGGACACTGAAGCTTTCTTT

abundance: -
v_gene: TRBV18
len: 14
j_gene: TRBJ2-1
d_gene: -
CDR3aa: CASSPRGTYNEQFF
CDR3nt: TGTGCCAGCTCACCAAGGGGGACCTACAATGAGCAGTTCTTC

abundance: -
v_gene: TRBV9
len: 17
j_gene: TRBJ2-1
d_gene: TRBD2
CDR3aa: CASSVEGSGGFYNEQFF
CDR3nt: TGTGCCAGCAGCGTAGAAGGTAGCGGGGGGTTCTACAATGAGCAGTTCTTC

abundance: -
v_gene: TRBV27
len: 15
j_gene: TRBJ2-1
d_gene: TRBD2
CDR3aa: CASSLRASGGNEQFF
CDR3nt: TGTGCCAGCAGCTTGCGGGCTAGCGGGGGGAATGAGCAGTTCTTC

abundance: -
v_gene: TRBV5-1
len: 11
j_gene: TRBJ2-7
d_gene: -
CDR3aa: CASSFGGEQYF
CDR3nt: TGCGCCAGCAGCTTCGGGGGCGAGCAGTACTTC

abundance: -
v_gene: TRBV5-6
len: 15
j_gene: TRBJ1-4
d_gene: -
CDR3aa: CASSSVLRGNEKLFF
CDR3nt: TGTGCCAGCAGCTCGGTGTTGCGGGGTAATGAAAAACTGTTTTTT

abundance: -
v_gene: TRBV9
len: 16
j_gene: TRBJ2-2
d_gene: TRBD2
CDR3aa: CASGLAGGVDTGELFF
CDR3nt: TGTGCCAGTGGACTAGCGGGGGGGGTGGACACCGGGGAGCTGTTTTTT

abundance: -
v_gene: TRBV9
len: 11
j_gene: TRBJ1-2
d_gene: -
CDR3aa: CASSGRSGYTF
CDR3nt: TGTGCCAGCAGCGGGCGGTCGGGCTACACCTTC

abundance: -
v_gene: TRBV5-4
len: 14
j_gene: TRBJ2-2
d_gene: -
CDR3aa: CASSSPRGTGGLFF
CDR3nt: TGTGCCAGCAGCTCTCCTCGAGGCACCGGGGGGCTGTTTTTT

abundance: -
v_gene: TRBV4-1
len: 13
j_gene: TRBJ2-7
d_gene: -
CDR3aa: CASSQGRGWEQYF
CDR3nt: TGCGCCAGCAGCCAAGGCAGGGGCTGGGAGCAGTACTTC